What follows are 7 T cell receptor beta chains derived from one specimen sequenced in a study of T cell changes during pregnancy in multiple sclerosis. Here immunoSEQ multiplex PCR was the method, and the copy in TCRdb shows in-frame clones only, minus some. In the table there are about 40,000 clones, roughly 90% of which are singletons. The specimen was CD4+ T cells from peripheral blood mononuclear cells, collected before pregnancy. The receptors originated from a female donor with multiple sclerosis, enrolled in a pregnancy study.

This chain links TRBV9 with TRBJ2-7; possibly TRBD1 for D (5 bases). CDR1 is SGDLS and CDR2 is YYNGEE in the germline V gene. This CDR3 contains 18 residues. Trimming took off 2 bases at V and 2 bases at J, with 23 bases between the two ends. The CDR3, as DNA: TGTGCCAGCAGCGTCGGGCAGGGAAGCCCCACGGCCACCTACGAGCAGTACTTC. It codes for CASSVGQGSPTATYEQYF.

V gene TRBV10-3 combines with J gene TRBJ2-3, with 7 bases lining up with TRBD1. J lost 2 bases, V lost 10 bases, and 12 bases had no gene match. This CDR3 region has 15 residues. From germline, CDR1 is ENHRY and CDR2 SYGVKD. The CDR3 DNA reads as TGTGCCACGGCCTTCGGGACAGAGAACACAGATACGCAGTATTTT. Translation: CATAFGTENTDTQYF.

The chain is built from TRBV7-8 and TRBJ1-6; D not resolved. The germline CDR1 and CDR2 sequences are SGHVS and FQNEAQ. V was pared by 1 base and J by 7 bases, with 11 bases between. The CDR3 sequence is 15 residues long. CDR3: CASSLGAQRNSPLHF. The CDR3 DNA reads TGTGCCAGCAGCTTAGGAGCTCAGAGGAATTCACCCCTCCACTTT.

The chain combines TRBV5-1 with TRBJ2-1, with D unresolved. V lost 1 base and J lost 1, with 12 bases in between. This CDR3 is built from 16 residues. The germline V gene encodes CDR1 SGHRS and CDR2 YFSETQ. In nucleotides, the CDR3 is TGCGCCAGCAGCTTGACCCAGTCCGATTCCTACAATGAGCAGTTCTTC. Translation: CASSLTQSDSYNEQFF.

The sample holds one count of this clone. The chain uses TRBV10-3 and TRBJ1-2; D is perhaps TRBD1 (6 bases). CDR3 length equals 13 residues. Germline loops: CDR1 ENHRY, CDR2 SYGVKD. Deletions cut 7 bases from V and 8 bases from J, with 17 bases between. The CDR3 region is CAINRPWGPGYTF. For the CDR3, the DNA is TGTGCCATCAATAGACCTTGGGGGCCGGGCTACACCTTC.

The chain is built from TRBV18 and TRBJ1-1; a possible D gene is TRBD1 (5 bases). Trimming took 6 bases from V and 1 from J, leaving 12 bases between them. The CDR3 sequence is 14 residues long. Looked up from germline, CDR1 is KGHSH and CDR2 is LQKENI. This CDR3 is CASSPTGKNTEAFF. The DNA of the CDR3 is TGTGCCAGCTCTCCAACAGGAAAGAACACTGAAGCTTTCTTT.

The chain links TRBV7-8 to TRBJ1-3; the match to TRBD1 covers 11 bases. The trim removed 1 base at V and 6 bases at J, leaving 5 bases unmatched. Germline CDR1 is SGHVS and CDR2 is FQNEAQ. This CDR3 has 16 amino acids. The CDR3 here is CASSLGGQGAQNTIYF. The CDR3 coding sequence is TGTGCCAGCAGCTTAGGAGGACAGGGGGCGCAAAACACCATATATTTT.